These 22 T cell receptor beta chains originate from one sample sequenced in a study of blood T cell repertoires in COVID-19. Profiled with immunoSEQ multiplex PCR; TCRdb holds only in-frame clones, not every one. The sample yields 150,000 to 200,000 clones, around 86% seen once. The sequenced material came from peripheral blood. The receptors shown here come from a man between 45 and 60 years old with active or convalescent COVID-19.

The chain joins TRBV7-2 to TRBJ2-5; D uncertain. The V end was cut by 0 bases, the J end by 7 bases, with 3 bases between. The CDR3 extends over 11 amino acids. In germline, CDR1 is SGHTA, CDR2 FQGNSA. CDR3: CASSLAGTQYF. The CDR3 bases are TGTGCCAGCAGCTTAGCCGGGACCCAGTACTTC. Combining the CDR3 with reference TRBV7-2 and TRBJ2-5 gives the whole variable domain GAGVSQSPSNKVTEKGKDVELRCDPISGHTALYWYRQSLGQGLEFLIYFQGNSAPDKSGLPSDRFSAERTGGSVSTLTIQRTQQEDSAVYLCASSLAGTQYFGPGTRLLVL.

The chain recombines TRBV7-2 with TRBJ2-3; perhaps TRBD1 as D (5 bases). V was cut by 5 bases and J by 6 bases, with 12 bases left in between. The CDR3 is 13 amino acids. Germline CDR1 is SGHTA and CDR2 is FQGNSA. The CDR3 is CASSTRVSDTQYF. CDR3 in DNA: TGTGCCAGCAGCACCAGGGTTTCCGATACGCAGTATTTT.

V usage is TRBV4-3 and J usage is TRBJ2-3; TRBD2 matches 7 bases. V trimming: 1 base; J trimming: 0 bases; junction bases outside the gene matches: 7. The CDR3 runs to 17 residues. The germline gives CDR1 LGHNA, CDR2 YSLEER. DNA of the CDR3: TGCGCCAGCAGCCAAGTAGCGGGTACTACTAGCACAGATACGCAGTATTTT. This codes for CASSQVAGTTSTDTQYF.

This clone has just one count. The genes are TRBV18 and TRBJ1-1; D is perhaps TRBD1 (6 bases). Germline V lookup: CDR1 KGHSH, CDR2 LQKENI. Trimming cost V 2 bases and J 6 bases, with 13 bases left between them. The CDR3 totals 14 residues. CDR3: CASSPKDSGAEAFF. For the CDR3, the DNA is TGTGCCAGCTCACCAAAGGACAGTGGCGCTGAAGCTTTCTTT. Based on the CDR3 plus reference TRBV18 and TRBJ1-1, the full variable domain is NAGVMQNPRHLVRRRGQEARLRCSPMKGHSHVYWYRQLPEEGLKFMVYLQKENIIDESGMPKERFSAEFPKEGPSILRIQQVVRGDSAAYFCASSPKDSGAEAFFGQGTRLTVV.

The chain uses TRBV4-1 and TRBJ1-2, with 7 bases lining up with TRBD1. CDR1 and CDR2 from the germline V gene are MGHRA and YSYEKL. The trim removed 4 bases at V and 5 bases at J, leaving 7 bases unmatched. This CDR3 is 14 amino acids long. The CDR3 loop reads CASSPQGQNYGYTF. The CDR3, as DNA: TGCGCCAGCAGCCCACAGGGACAGAATTATGGCTACACCTTC.

The V call is TRBV20-1, the J call TRBJ1-2, with D unclear. The CDR3 totals 10 residues. V was clipped by 5 bases and J by 4 bases, with 5 bases between them. In germline, CDR1 is DFQATT, CDR2 SNEGSKA (reference sequence). The CDR3 DNA reads TGCAGTGCTCTTTCCTATGGCTACACCTTC. It specifies CSALSYGYTF.

V gene TRBV6-2 or TRBV6-3 combines with J gene TRBJ1-6, with TRBD1 matching over 7 bases. The CDR3 is 20 amino acids. Germline V gives CDR1 MNHEY, CDR2 SVGEGT. V was pared by 4 bases and J by 0 bases, with 15 bases of the junction left unmatched. CDR3 sequence (DNA): TGTGCCAGCAGTTTCTTAAGGACAGGACCCACCGACTCCTATAATTCACCCCTCCACTTT. This gives the protein CASSFLRTGPTDSYNSPLHF.

This clone was counted many times. Other nucleotide sequences from this sample produce the same CDR3. The CDR3 DNA sequence: TGTGCCAGCAGCGTAGCGGAGGGGACCTCCTATGGCTACACCTTC. Its translation is CASSVAEGTSYGYTF. The V and J genes are TRBV9 and TRBJ1-2; tentatively, D is TRBD1 (5 bases). The CDR3 has 15 amino acids. With 0 bases removed from V and 4 bases from J, the gap between germline ends came to 13 bases. Germline V CDR1 and CDR2: SGDLS, YYNGEE.

The gene calls are TRBV27 and TRBJ1-6; TRBD1 matches at 7 bases. With 4 bases clipped from V and 6 bases from J, the junction kept 3 bases outside the gene matches. CDR1 and CDR2 from the germline V gene are MNHEY and SMNVEV (reference sequence). The CDR3 spans 14 residues. The CDR3 coding sequence is TGTGCCAGCAGTTCCGGGACAGTTAATTCACCCCTCCACTTT. This encodes CASSSGTVNSPLHF.

The V and J genes are TRBV7-9 and TRBJ2-1; D ambiguous. V shed 3 bases and J shed 3 bases, with 12 bases lying between them. The germline gives CDR1 SEHNR, CDR2 FQNEAQ (reference sequence). The CDR3 has 15 amino acids. The CDR3 loop is CASSFLVGGYNEQFF. In DNA form, the CDR3 reads TGTGCCAGCAGCTTCCTGGTTGGCGGCTACAATGAGCAGTTCTTC.

The chain joins TRBV7-2 to TRBJ2-2; 8 bases map to TRBD2. The CDR3 is 15 residues long. The V segment lost 1 base and the J segment 6 bases; nucleotides outside the gene matches: 4. Germline loops: CDR1 SGHTA, CDR2 FQGNSA. The CDR3 sequence: CASSLGRGVSGELFF. DNA of the CDR3: TGTGCCAGCAGCTTAGGGCGGGGGGTGTCCGGGGAGCTGTTTTTT.

This chain joins TRBV7-3 and TRBJ1-1, with TRBD1 matching 7 bases. The CDR3 consists of 13 residues. After removal of 4 bases from V and 10 bases from J, the junction contained 9 bases not matched to a gene. CDR1 and CDR2 from the germline V gene are SGHTA and FQGTGA. CDR3 region: CASSSRDRDGAFF. DNA of the CDR3: TGTGCCAGCAGCTCCCGGGACAGAGATGGAGCTTTCTTT.

This rearrangement joins TRBV19 to TRBJ1-3; D is possibly TRBD1 (6 bases). The CDR3 length is 15 residues. The V end lost 3 bases, the J end lost 2 bases, and 11 bases lay between the germline ends. Germline V lookup: CDR1 LNHDA, CDR2 SQIVND (reference sequence). The CDR3 DNA reads as TGTGCCAGTAGTATTCGGACAGAAACTGGAAACACCATATATTTT. Translating it yields CASSIRTETGNTIYF.

This chain joins TRBV5-1 and TRBJ2-5; D ambiguous. Germline-derived CDR1 and CDR2 are SGHRS and YFSETQ. The ends were cut back, 2 bases at V and 2 bases at J, with 7 bases in the middle. This CDR3 spans 13 amino acids. The CDR3 nucleotides are TGCGCCAGCAGCTTCAACTTACAAGAGACCCAGTACTTC. This sequence encodes CASSFNLQETQYF.

J is TRBJ2-7 and V is TRBV6-5; 8 nucleotides match TRBD1. There are 13 residues in the CDR3. V shed 2 bases and J 3 bases; nucleotides not matched to a gene: 0. Germline assignment: CDR1 MNHEY and CDR2 SVGAGI. This chain's CDR3 is CASSYTGGYEQYF. CDR3 DNA sequence: TGTGCCAGCAGTTACACAGGGGGCTACGAGCAGTACTTC.

The V call is TRBV28, the J call TRBJ2-2, with TRBD2 matching 9 bases. CDR3 size: 16 residues. Germline V CDR1 and CDR2: MDHEN, SYDVKM. Trimming removed 5 bases from V and 4 bases from J; junction bases left unmatched: 8. In nucleotides, the CDR3 is TGTGCCAGCAGTGCCGCGGGGGGGCCCAGCACCGGGGAGCTGTTTTTT. Protein sequence: CASSAAGGPSTGELFF.

The count of this clone is one. One end of the junction is discordant with germline, which a read error may explain. The rearrangement joins TRBV28 to TRBJ1-6; TRBD1 is a possible D gene (5 bases). The CDR3 length is 13 residues. Germline loops: CDR1 MDHEN, CDR2 SYDVKM. This CDR3 is CASTRDFRSPPHF. In DNA, the CDR3 is TGTGCCAGCACTCGGGACTTTCGATCACCCCCCCACTTT.

This chain joins TRBV12-2 and TRBJ1-6; the table names TRBD1, a call not compared with the DNA. TRBV12-2 is a recognized pseudogene. This CDR3 comprises 15 residues. For the CDR3, the DNA is TGTGCAAGTCGCTTAGCGGGGCAGTATAATTCACCCCTCCACTTT. The encoded protein is CASRLAGQYNSPLHF.

The chain couples TRBV28 to TRBJ2-1; possible D gene TRBD2, 5 bases. V was trimmed by 3 bases and J by 8 bases, leaving 5 bases between them. The CDR3 length is 11 residues. Germline CDR1 is MDHEN and CDR2 is SYDVKM. The CDR3 nucleotides read TGTGCCAGCAGTTTGGGAGATGAGCAGTTCTTC. This encodes CASSLGDEQFF. Variable domain in full (rest from reference TRBV28 and TRBJ2-1): DVKVTQSSRYLVKRTGEKVFLECVQDMDHENMFWYRQDPGLGLRLIYFSYDVKMKEKGDIPEGYSVSREKKERFSLILESASTNQTSMYLCASSLGDEQFFGPGTRLTVL.

This clone occurred a few times. CDR3 protein: CASSLLGDRDHEQFF. Written as DNA, the CDR3 is TGTGCCAGCAGTTTATTAGGGGACAGGGACCATGAGCAGTTCTTC. The chain joins TRBV27 to TRBJ2-1, with 9 bases aligning to TRBD1. The trim removed 1 base at V and 8 bases at J, leaving 6 bases unmatched. The CDR3 is 15 amino acids. Germline lookup yields CDR1 MNHEY and CDR2 SMNVEV (reference sequence).

The V gene is TRBV5-5, the J gene TRBJ1-5; D is ambiguous. Germline assignment: CDR1 SGHKS and CDR2 YYEKEE (reference sequence). Trimming pared 1 base from V and 6 bases from J, leaving 11 bases between. The CDR3 loop spans 14 amino acids. The CDR3 nucleotides are TGTGCCAGCAGCTTGTTGGACTTCGGTCAGCCCCAGCATTTT. This encodes CASSLLDFGQPQHF.

The chain employs TRBV28 and TRBJ2-7; a possible D gene is TRBD1 (5 bases). The CDR3 runs to 14 residues. V lost 2 bases and J lost 10, with 18 bases in between. From germline, CDR1 is MDHEN and CDR2 SYDVKM. CDR3 sequence (DNA): TGTGCCAGCAGTTTAAGTGTCAGCGACAGCCGCCAGTACTTC. Translation gives CASSLSVSDSRQYF.